These T cell receptor beta chains were read from a single sample in a study of tumor and adjacent non-tumor tissue in lung cancer. Via MiXCR, TCRdb re-called the multiplex PCR reads, giving one row per CDR3 protein. Among about 80,000 distinct CDR3 sequences listed, roughly 80% were seen once. The sequenced material came from distant non-tumor lung tissue. These receptors came from a man in his fifties or sixties with non-small cell lung cancer. Each CDR3 is given with its conserved first and last residue. The D gene is left open where the match is weak. Clone size is given for some rows only: seen once, a few or many times, or a class if the clone is expanded.

D gene: TRBD2
clone size: NA
V gene: TRBV20-1
CDR3 length: 14
J gene: TRBJ2-7
CDR3 DNA: TGCAGTGCTAGAGACCTGAGAGGGGACTACGGGCATTACTTC
CDR3 protein: CSARDLRGDYGHYF

D gene: NA
clone size: NA
V gene: TRBV11-2
CDR3 length: 14
J gene: TRBJ2-5
CDR3 DNA: TGCACCAGCAGCTCCGGTCAGGTTCTGGAGAGCCAGTACTTC
CDR3 protein: CTSSSGQVLESQYF

D gene: TRBD2
clone size: few
V gene: TRBV11-2
CDR3 length: 16
J gene: TRBJ2-5
CDR3 DNA: TGTGCCAGCAGCCCTCCGACTAGCGGGGGGGGCGAGACCCAGTACTTC
CDR3 protein: CASSPPTSGGGETQYF

D gene: NA
clone size: NA
V gene: TRBV5-1
CDR3 length: 17
J gene: TRBJ2-2
CDR3 DNA: TGCGCCAGCAGCGAAAACTCCGGGACATCGAACACCGGGGAGCAGTTATTT
CDR3 protein: CASSENSGTSNTGEQLF

D gene: TRBD2
clone size: NA
V gene: TRBV20-1
CDR3 length: 16
J gene: TRBJ2-2
CDR3 DNA: TGCAATGCTAGGGGAACTAGCGAGGGAGACACCGGGGAGCTGTTTTTT
CDR3 protein: CNARGTSEGDTGELFF

D gene: TRBD1
clone size: NA
V gene: TRBV11-2
CDR3 length: 19
J gene: TRBJ2-6
CDR3 DNA: TGTGACAGCAGCTTAGTTCCAATGGACAGGCCCTCAGGGGCCAACGTCCTGACTTTC
CDR3 protein: CDSSLVPMDRPSGANVLTF

D gene: NA
clone size: NA
V gene: TRBV11-3
CDR3 length: 18
J gene: TRBJ2-2
CDR3 DNA: NA
CDR3 protein: CASSSRGVEDIEPGSCFF

D gene: NA
clone size: NA
V gene: TRBV11-3
CDR3 length: 13
J gene: TRBJ2-3
CDR3 DNA: TGTGCCAGAAGCTTTCAGGGAGCAGATACGCAGGATTTT
CDR3 protein: CARSFQGADTQDF

D gene: NA
clone size: NA
V gene: TRBV11-2
CDR3 length: 14
J gene: TRBJ2-6
CDR3 DNA: TGTGCCAGCAGACCCATCTCTGGGGCCAACGTCGTGACTTTC
CDR3 protein: CASRPISGANVVTF

D gene: TRBD1
clone size: NA
V gene: TRBV16
CDR3 length: 14
J gene: TRBJ2-7
CDR3 DNA: TGTGCCAGCAGTCCGACAGGGTCCGAATACGAGCAGTATTTC
CDR3 protein: CASSPTGSEYEQYF

D gene: NA
clone size: NA
V gene: TRBV11-2
CDR3 length: 19
J gene: TRBJ2-6
CDR3 DNA: TGTGCCAGCAGCTTAGTTCCAAAGGGCAGGCCCTCTAGGGCCAATGTCCTGACTTTC
CDR3 protein: CASSLVPKGRPSRANVLTF

D gene: NA
clone size: NA
V gene: TRBV11-2
CDR3 length: 15
J gene: TRBJ2-2
CDR3 DNA: TGTGCCAGCATTGAAGGTGGTCGAAGCACCGGGGAGCTGTTTTTT
CDR3 protein: CASIEGGRSTGELFF

D gene: NA
clone size: NA
V gene: TRBV6-5
CDR3 length: 15
J gene: TRBJ1-5
CDR3 DNA: TGTGCCGGCGGTTACATACAGGGAAGCAATCAGCCACAGCATTTT
CDR3 protein: CAGGYIQGSNQPQHF

D gene: NA
clone size: few
V gene: TRBV7-2
CDR3 length: 15
J gene: TRBJ2-7
CDR3 DNA: TGTGCCAGCAGCTTAGGGTTAGGGAGCTCCTACGAGCAGTACTTC
CDR3 protein: CASSLGLGSSYEQYF

D gene: NA
clone size: NA
V gene: TRBV12-3/TRBV12-4
CDR3 length: 15
J gene: TRBJ1-1
CDR3 DNA: TGTGCCAGCAGATTCCCAGGGATACCGAACACTGAAACTTTCTTT
CDR3 protein: CASRFPGIPNTETFF

D gene: TRBD1
clone size: NA
V gene: TRBV11-2
CDR3 length: 19
J gene: TRBJ2-6
CDR3 DNA: TGTGCCAGCAGCCTAGTTCCAAAGGACAGGCCCTTTGGGGTCAACGTCCTGAGTTTC
CDR3 protein: CASSLVPKDRPFGVNVLSF

D gene: NA
clone size: once
V gene: TRBV4-2
CDR3 length: 14
J gene: TRBJ2-5
CDR3 DNA: TGTGCCAGCCAAGTTGCGGGTGGACAAGTGACCCAGTACTTC
CDR3 protein: CASQVAGGQVTQYF

D gene: NA
clone size: NA
V gene: TRBV5-1
CDR3 length: 17
J gene: TRBJ2-2
CDR3 DNA: TGCGCCAGCAGCTTGGACCCCCCAGACTCTTACACCCGGGAGCTGTTTTTT
CDR3 protein: CASSLDPPDSYTRELFF

D gene: NA
clone size: NA
V gene: TRBV4-3
CDR3 length: 14
J gene: TRBJ2-1
CDR3 DNA: TGCGCCAGCAACCAAGAGGCACTATATGATGAGCAGTTCTTC
CDR3 protein: CASNQEALYDEQFF

D gene: NA
clone size: NA
V gene: TRBV6-4
CDR3 length: 13
J gene: TRBJ2-3
CDR3 DNA: TGTGCTAGCAATGACTCCAGCACAGATACGCAGTATTTT
CDR3 protein: CASNDSSTDTQYF

D gene: TRBD1
clone size: NA
V gene: TRBV6-1
CDR3 length: 12
J gene: TRBJ1-3
CDR3 DNA: TGTACCAGCTGGACAGGCCGAAACGCCATATATTTT
CDR3 protein: CTSWTGRNAIYF

D gene: NA
clone size: NA
V gene: TRBV6-5
CDR3 length: 14
J gene: TRBJ1-2
CDR3 DNA: TGTGCCAGCAGCCAGACCCCCGGAGGTTATGGCTGCACGTTC
CDR3 protein: CASSQTPGGYGCTF

D gene: TRBD1
clone size: NA
V gene: TRBV12-5
CDR3 length: 15
J gene: TRBJ2-3
CDR3 DNA: TGTGCTAGTTGTTTGCGGCAGGGGGATACAGATACGCAGTATTTT
CDR3 protein: CASCLRQGDTDTQYF

D gene: NA
clone size: NA
V gene: TRBV29-1
CDR3 length: 14
J gene: TRBJ2-1
CDR3 DNA: TGCAGCGTTGAGCTACTAGCCGGCGTGAATAAGCGGTTCTTC
CDR3 protein: CSVELLAGVNKRFF

D gene: NA
clone size: NA
V gene: TRBV11-2
CDR3 length: 16
J gene: TRBJ2-5
CDR3 DNA: TGTGCCAGCAGCTCCAAAATGGGGGGGCCAAAGGGGGCCCAGTACTTC
CDR3 protein: CASSSKMGGPKGAQYF

D gene: NA
clone size: NA
V gene: TRBV21-1
CDR3 length: 15
J gene: TRBJ1-5
CDR3 DNA: TGTGCCAGCAGCAAAGATTTCGGGGATAATCAGCCCCAGCATTTT
CDR3 protein: CASSKDFGDNQPQHF

D gene: NA
clone size: once
V gene: TRBV11-2
CDR3 length: 15
J gene: TRBJ2-2
CDR3 DNA: TGTGCCAGCAGATCAACAGGGACAATTACCGGGGAGCTGCTTTTT
CDR3 protein: CASRSTGTITGELLF

D gene: TRBD2
clone size: NA
V gene: TRBV20-1
CDR3 length: 15
J gene: TRBJ2-1
CDR3 DNA: TGCAGTTCTAGCCCGATTAGCGGGAGGGCCAATGAGCAGTTCTTC
CDR3 protein: CSSSPISGRANEQFF

D gene: NA
clone size: NA
V gene: TRBV6-2/TRBV6-3
CDR3 length: 14
J gene: TRBJ2-1
CDR3 DNA: TGTGCCAGCATCGACCGGACAGCCAGCAATGAGCTGTTCTTC
CDR3 protein: CASIDRTASNELFF

D gene: NA
clone size: many
V gene: TRBV24-1
CDR3 length: 15
J gene: TRBJ2-3
CDR3 DNA: TGTGCCACCAGTGCGAGGACATACAGCACAGATACGCAGTATTTT
CDR3 protein: CATSARTYSTDTQYF

D gene: NA
clone size: NA
V gene: TRBV4-1
CDR3 length: 18
J gene: TRBJ2-7
CDR3 DNA: TGCGCCAGCAGTCAAGGGGGATTGGTGGGGGGGCCTTTATACGGGCAGTACTTC
CDR3 protein: CASSQGGLVGGPLYGQYF

D gene: NA
clone size: NA
V gene: TRBV6-5
CDR3 length: 14
J gene: TRBJ2-1
CDR3 DNA: TGTGCCAGTAGTTACTCCTCATCGAGGAATGAGCAGTTCTTC
CDR3 protein: CASSYSSSRNEQFF